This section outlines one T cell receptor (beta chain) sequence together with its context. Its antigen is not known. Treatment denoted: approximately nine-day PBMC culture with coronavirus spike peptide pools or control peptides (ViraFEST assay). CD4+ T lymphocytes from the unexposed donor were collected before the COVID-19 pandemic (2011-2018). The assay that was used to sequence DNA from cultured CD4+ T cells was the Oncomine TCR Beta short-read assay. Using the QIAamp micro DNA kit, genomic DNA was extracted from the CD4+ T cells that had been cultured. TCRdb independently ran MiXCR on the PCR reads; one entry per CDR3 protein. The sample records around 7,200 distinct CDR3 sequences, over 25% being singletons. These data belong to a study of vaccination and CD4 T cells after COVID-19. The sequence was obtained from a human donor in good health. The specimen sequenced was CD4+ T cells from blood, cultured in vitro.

CDR3 nucleotides: TGTGCCAGCGGTTTGGGGAGACCCACCGGGGAGCTGTTTTTT. Residues: CASGLGRPTGELFF. The gene calls are TRBV7-3 and TRBJ2-2; tentative D call: TRBD2 (5 bases). V lost 8 bases and J 4 bases, leaving 14 bases between the germline ends. CDR3 size: 14 residues. Looked up from germline, CDR1 is SGHTA and CDR2 is FQGTGA. The full variable domain, in which reference TRBV7-3 and TRBJ2-2 provide the parts outside the CDR3, is GAGVSQTPSNKVTEKGKYVELRCDPISGHTALYWYRQSLGQGPEFLIYFQGTGAADDSGLPNDRFFAVRPEGSVSTLKIQRTERGDSAVYLCASGLGRPTGELFFGEGSRLTVL.